This entry lists 32 T cell receptor beta chains sequenced from one sample in a study of post-analysis software for immune sequencing data. Study results and caveats: Patients showed TRBV5-6, TRBV5-1 and TRBV20-1 among five TRBV segments more frequent than in controls.

Unique molecular identifiers had been added to the TCR beta cDNA libraries. TCRdb re-analysed the PCR reads in MiXCR, keeping a single row per CDR3 protein. In the table there are some 890,000 distinct CDR3 sequences, approximately 57% of which are singletons. These TCRs are of unknown antigen specificity. The sequenced sample consisted of blood. The receptors shown here come from a girl aged 5-17 years with multiple sclerosis.

The V gene is TRBV6-1, the J gene TRBJ1-2, with a possible D match to TRBD1 (6 bases). The length of the CDR3 is 19 residues. Germline CDR1 MNHNS, CDR2 SASEGT. V lost 5 bases and J 4 bases, leaving 29 bases between the germline ends. CDR3 in amino acids: CASSPPGGQKLFDSYGYTF. The CDR3 DNA sequence: TGTGCCAGCAGTCCCCCCGGTGGACAGAAATTATTCGATAGCTATGGCTACACCTTC.

The chain uses TRBV20-1 and TRBJ2-1; D gene unclear. Looked up from germline, CDR1 is DFQATT and CDR2 is SNEGSKA (reference sequence). This CDR3 contains 12 residues. The V end was cut by 7 bases, the J end by 7 bases, with 14 bases between. For the CDR3, the DNA is TGCAGTGGGCTGGCACTGGCGAATGAGCAGTTCTTC. Its translation is CSGLALANEQFF.

This clonotype was found once. The chain is built from TRBV6-6 and TRBJ1-4; TRBD1 might be the D (6 bases). Deletions cut 10 bases from V and 3 bases from J, with 18 bases between. Germline-derived CDR1 and CDR2 are MNHNY and SVGAGI (reference sequence). The CDR3 is 15 residues long. The CDR3 nucleotides read TGTGCCACCAACACACAGGGCAAACCTAATGAAAAACTGTTTTTT. Encoded protein: CATNTQGKPNEKLFF.

The CDR3 region is CSVGRVGGWSSYEQYF. Written as DNA, the CDR3 is TGCAGCGTTGGACGGGTCGGCGGATGGAGCTCCTACGAGCAGTACTTC. V and J are TRBV29-1 and TRBJ2-7; the D is unclear. The CDR3 is 16 residues long. Trimming stripped 4 bases from V and 0 bases from J, with 19 bases between. The germline V gene encodes CDR1 SQVTM and CDR2 ANQGSEA.

The rearrangement links TRBV29-1 to TRBJ2-7, with D perhaps TRBD1 or TRBD2 (7 bases each). The end of the DNA fits TRBJ2-5 better, so the J call may be wrong. Germline CDR1 and CDR2: SQVTM and ANQGSEA. The CDR3 is 14 residues long. CDR3 DNA: TGCAGCGTTGAAGATAGGCAGGGGGGGGAGACCCAGTACTTC. Translation: CSVEDRQGGETQYF.

The chain is built from TRBV5-1 and TRBJ2-4; a possible D gene is TRBD1 (6 bases). The J call may be mistaken, given a closer DNA end match to TRBJ2-7. Germline V lookup: CDR1 SGHRS, CDR2 YFSETQ. The CDR3 totals 12 residues. The CDR3, as DNA: TGCGCCAGCAGGCAACAGGGCTACGAGCAGTACTTC. Its translation is CASRQQGYEQYF.

This clonotype has just a few counts. V and J are TRBV29-1 and TRBJ2-7; 10 nucleotides match TRBD2. This CDR3 spans 14 amino acids. J was trimmed by 2 bases and V by 2 bases; bases with no gene match: 3. Germline lookup yields CDR1 SQVTM and CDR2 ANQGSEA. The chain's CDR3 is CSVETSGDPYEQYF. As DNA, the CDR3 is TGCAGCGTTGAAACTAGCGGGGATCCCTACGAGCAGTACTTC.

The rearrangement joins TRBV19 to TRBJ2-7; no clear D gene. The germline V and J ends were trimmed by 3 bases and 1 base, with 7 bases remaining between them. Per germline, CDR1 LNHDA and CDR2 SQIVND (reference sequence). The CDR3 extends over 13 amino acids. Written as DNA, the CDR3 is TGTGCCAGTAGTATCGCACAGTCCTACGAGCAGTACTTC. This translates into CASSIAQSYEQYF.

This chain joins TRBV6-4 and TRBJ2-1, with 11 bases identical to TRBD2. Germline V CDR1 and CDR2: MRHNA, SNTAGT. V was clipped by 6 bases and J by 6 bases; unmatched bases: 4. The CDR3 runs to 14 residues. CDR3 in DNA: TGTGCCAGCAGCGCCGGGACTAGCGGCAATGAGCAGTTCTTC. Encoded protein: CASSAGTSGNEQFF.

The chain uses TRBV5-1 and TRBJ2-5; D unclear. Germline CDR1 and CDR2: SGHRS and YFSETQ. The CDR3 covers 15 residues. Trimming shortened V by 0 bases and J by 5 bases, and 14 bases separated the two germline ends. This CDR3 reads CASSLGLTVPETQYF. The CDR3 nucleotides are TGCGCCAGCAGCTTGGGCTTAACCGTTCCGGAGACCCAGTACTTC.

This clonotype occurred a few times. This chain links TRBV28 with TRBJ1-2; D remains unclear. Per germline, CDR1 MDHEN and CDR2 SYDVKM. V dropped 10 bases and J dropped 8 bases, with 23 bases sitting between them. CDR3 length: 14 residues. The DNA of the CDR3 is TGTGCCACCTCGGAGACATTCCTGACGGGAGGCTACACCTTC. Protein: CATSETFLTGGYTF.

CDR3 loop: CASSYSRGLVTDTQYF. In DNA form, the CDR3 reads TGTGCCAGCAGTTACTCGCGGGGCTTAGTCACAGATACGCAGTATTTT. The rearrangement links TRBV6-5 to TRBJ2-3, with a possible D match to TRBD2 (6 bases). CDR1 is MNHEY, CDR2 SVGAGI, per germline. There are 16 residues in the CDR3. Trimming took 0 bases from V and 2 from J, leaving 12 bases between them.

The genes are TRBV7-3 and TRBJ2-5, with 11 bases lining up with TRBD2. Germline V CDR1 and CDR2: SGHTA, FQGTGA. The CDR3 has 17 amino acids. With V trimmed by 4 bases and J by 4 bases, 11 bases remained unmatched. The CDR3: CASSSTGLGLAGETQYF. The CDR3 nucleotides are TGTGCCAGCAGCTCAACCGGCCTAGGACTAGCGGGAGAGACCCAGTACTTC.

This sequence joins TRBV18 and TRBJ1-2; D gene unclear. The CDR3 runs 12 residues. From germline, CDR1 is KGHSH and CDR2 LQKENI. V lost 3 bases to trimming and J lost 6 bases, with 8 bases between them. This CDR3 is CASSPTADGYTF. For the CDR3, the DNA is TGTGCCAGCTCACCTACAGCTGATGGCTACACCTTC.

This clonotype was found a few times. The chain employs TRBV6-4 and TRBJ2-1, with 8 bases lining up with TRBD2. The CDR3 length is 15 residues. V shed 3 bases, J shed 3 bases, and the junction held 4 bases outside the gene matches. Per the germline V gene, CDR1 is MRHNA and CDR2 is SNTAGT. CDR3 sequence reads: CASSESGGDYNEQFF. CDR3 DNA sequence: TGTGCCAGCAGTGAAAGCGGGGGCGACTACAATGAGCAGTTCTTC.

This clonotype appeared a single time. The CDR3: CATSRVRDEQYF. CDR3 sequence (DNA): TGTGCCACCAGCAGAGTTCGGGACGAGCAGTACTTC. The chain employs TRBV15 and TRBJ2-5; D ambiguous. The J call is doubtful: the DNA matches TRBJ2-7 better. The CDR3 extends over 12 amino acids. Germline CDR1 LNHNV, CDR2 YYDKDF (reference sequence).

There are a few counts of this clonotype. The chain is built from TRBV12-5 and TRBJ1-1, with 8 positions matching TRBD1. The CDR3 extends over 15 amino acids. Germline lookup yields CDR1 LGHNT and CDR2 FRNRAP. Trimming took 1 base from V and 6 from J; bases not matched to a gene: 7. CDR3: CASGLGTGLGAEAFF. The CDR3 nucleotides are TGTGCTAGTGGTTTGGGGACAGGGCTTGGGGCTGAAGCTTTCTTT.

The CDR3 DNA is TGTGCCAGCGTATACCCAGGAGGACACGGACTCTACAATGAGCAGTTCTTC. Protein: CASVYPGGHGLYNEQFF. The chain has TRBV6-5 and TRBJ2-1; tentatively, D is TRBD1 or TRBD2 (5 bases each). The V end was cut by 8 bases, the J end by 3 bases, with 23 bases between. Germline loops: CDR1 MNHEY, CDR2 SVGAGI. The CDR3 has 17 residues.

This clonotype has a handful of counts. CDR3 in DNA: TGTGCCAGCAGTGAGACAGGGTATAATTCACCCCTCCACTTT. Amino acid sequence: CASSETGYNSPLHF. This chain connects TRBV6-6 to TRBJ1-6; 7 nucleotides agree with TRBD1. V shed 5 bases and J 4 bases; nucleotides not matched to a gene: 2. This CDR3 region has 14 residues. Germline V CDR1 and CDR2: MNHNY, SVGAGI (reference sequence).

V usage is TRBV27 and J usage is TRBJ2-1; a possible D gene is TRBD1 (6 bases). Trimming left V 8 bases short and J 6 bases short, with 17 bases between. The germline gives CDR1 MNHEY, CDR2 SMNVEV (reference sequence). CDR3 length: 14 residues. The CDR3 DNA sequence: TGTGCCAGCGGGGGCTCGAGGGGCGGCAATGAGCAGTTCTTC. This codes for CASGGSRGGNEQFF.

The rearrangement uses TRBV28 and TRBJ1-1; TRBD1 aligns across 9 bases. The germline V gene encodes CDR1 MDHEN and CDR2 SYDVKM. The CDR3 spans 14 residues. Trimming removed 6 bases from V and 4 bases from J; junction bases left unmatched: 6. As DNA, the CDR3 is TGTGCCAGCAGGAGTACAGGGGGCGGCACTGAAGCTTTCTTT. Its translation is CASRSTGGGTEAFF.

The rearrangement uses TRBV3-1 and TRBJ1-1; tentative D call: TRBD1 (5 bases). This CDR3 comprises 17 residues. CDR1 LGHDT and CDR2 YNNKEL come from the germline V gene (reference sequence). Trimming pared 1 base from V and 4 bases from J, leaving 19 bases between. The DNA of the CDR3 is TGTGCCAGCAGCCAAGCCCAAAAGGGGTGGAAGGTCACTGAAGCTTTCTTT. Protein: CASSQAQKGWKVTEAFF.

The chain joins TRBV7-7 to TRBJ2-7; D might be TRBD1 or TRBD2, each matching 6 bases. The J call could be wrong; TRBJ2-5 is a better fit for the DNA end. CDR1 is SSHAT and CDR2 is FNYEAQ in the germline V gene (reference sequence). The CDR3 extends over 14 amino acids. This CDR3 reads CASALSRDKGTQYF. The CDR3 DNA is TGTGCCAGCGCCCTCTCGCGGGACAAAGGGACCCAGTACTTC.

There are a few counts of this clonotype. This chain uses TRBV30 with TRBJ1-2; D gene uncertain. CDR1 is GTSNPN and CDR2 is SVGIG in the germline V gene (reference sequence). This CDR3 contains 14 residues. Trimming pared 2 bases from V and 3 bases from J, leaving 13 bases between. CDR3 nucleotides: TGTGCCTGGAGTTGGATGGGATTGGACTATGGCTACACCTTC. Protein: CAWSWMGLDYGYTF.

This chain joins TRBV29-1 and TRBJ2-7; D perhaps matches TRBD2 (5 bases). The germline V gene encodes CDR1 SQVTM and CDR2 ANQGSEA. Trimming removed 1 base from V and 5 bases from J, with 12 bases in between. The CDR3 extends over 13 amino acids. This CDR3 is CSVEGEGPNEQYF. CDR3 DNA sequence: TGCAGCGTTGAAGGCGAGGGCCCAAACGAGCAGTACTTC.

The chain uses TRBV29-1 and TRBJ2-6; the match to TRBD1 covers 7 bases. V dropped 4 bases and J dropped 0; count of bases not matched to a gene: 6. The CDR3 spans 16 residues. CDR1 is SQVTM and CDR2 is ANQGSEA in the germline V gene. The CDR3 sequence: CSVAGDSLSGANVLTF. CDR3 DNA: TGCAGCGTTGCCGGGGACAGCCTCTCTGGGGCCAACGTCCTGACTTTC.

This clonotype was observed a few times. This sequence joins TRBV20-1 and TRBJ2-7, with 7 nucleotides matching TRBD2. Germline-derived CDR1 and CDR2 are DFQATT and SNEGSKA (reference sequence). Trimming at V came to 4 bases and at J to 7 bases, leaving 13 bases not matched to a gene. The CDR3 has 14 residues. The CDR3 nucleotides read TGCAGTGCTATCGCGGCGGGGGAATTTTGGGAGCAGTACTTC. This sequence encodes CSAIAAGEFWEQYF.

This clonotype showed up just a few times. V is TRBV7-9 and J is TRBJ2-5; 7 bases match TRBD2. The CDR3 is 12 residues long. Trimming at V came to 8 bases and at J to 5 bases, leaving 5 bases not matched to a gene. Germline assignment: CDR1 SEHNR and CDR2 FQNEAQ (reference sequence). The CDR3 coding sequence is TGTGCCAGCCTAGGACTAGTTGAGACCCAGTACTTC. This translates into CASLGLVETQYF.

This chain uses TRBV15 with TRBJ2-6; no reliable D call. The V gene lost 3 bases and the J gene lost 0 bases, with 6 bases spanning the gap. The length of the CDR3 is 15 residues. Germline V CDR1 and CDR2: LNHNV, YYDKDF (reference sequence). CDR3 sequence: CATSSDNSGANVLTF. The CDR3 region has the DNA TGTGCCACCAGCAGTGATAACTCTGGGGCCAACGTCCTGACTTTC.

The CDR3 DNA reads as TGTGCCAGCAGCGCAAGGGACCGCGCCCACGATGAGCAGTTCTTC. It codes for CASSARDRAHDEQFF. This chain joins TRBV5-5 and TRBJ2-1; the D call may be TRBD1 or TRBD2 (5 bases each). Per the germline V gene, CDR1 is SGHKS and CDR2 is YYEKEE (reference sequence). The CDR3 contains 15 residues. V was shortened by 4 bases and J by 8 bases, with 19 bases between the two germline ends.

A single count supports this clonotype. This chain joins TRBV6-1 and TRBJ1-1; possibly TRBD1 for D (6 bases). The CDR3 contains 15 residues. V was shortened by 8 bases and J by 3 bases, with 19 bases between the two germline ends. Per the germline V gene, CDR1 is MNHNS and CDR2 is SASEGT. For the CDR3, the DNA is TGTGCCAGCGGCGGTTGGACAGCAAAGGACACTGAAGCTTTCTTT. It yields the protein CASGGWTAKDTEAFF.

The chain employs TRBV6-1 and TRBJ1-1; 11 bases map to TRBD1. From germline, CDR1 is MNHNS and CDR2 SASEGT. V shed 7 bases, J shed 11 bases, and the junction held 15 bases outside the gene matches. This CDR3 comprises 15 residues. CDR3 sequence reads: CASIGQGASLRYAFF. In nucleotides, the CDR3 is TGTGCCAGCATTGGACAGGGGGCGTCTCTGAGGTACGCTTTCTTT.